The clone carrying this T cell receptor beta chain was observed a few times. This entry comes from a study of T cells in Graves' hyperthyroidism and ophthalmopathy. Looking at the study overall: Sampling of peripheral blood happened at initial diagnosis, prior to any treatment.

Diagnosis of hyperthyroidism was new in patients aged 18 to 65, and its duration was under 2 months. Amplified TCR beta CDR3 regions came from RNA transcripts. First-round RT-PCR with HTBI primers amplified the TCR CDR3 region. From the multiplex PCR reads, TCRdb called clonotypes with MiXCR, one entry per CDR3 protein. This table has under 300,000 distinct CDR3 sequences, more than 10% appearing once. CDR3 length: 14 amino acids. CDR1 and CDR2 (germline): MNHEY, SVGEGT. V was clipped by 2 bases and J by 8 bases, with 15 bases between them. This receptor was identified in a woman in her 30s with Graves' hyperthyroidism that later progressed to Graves' ophthalmopathy. The V and J genes are TRBV6-2 or TRBV6-3 and TRBJ1-2; D is ambiguous. The sequenced sample was blood. CDR3 nucleotides: TGTGCCAGCAGTTACGAGCCAGCCCTGGGGGGCTACACCTTC. Translation: CASSYEPALGGYTF.